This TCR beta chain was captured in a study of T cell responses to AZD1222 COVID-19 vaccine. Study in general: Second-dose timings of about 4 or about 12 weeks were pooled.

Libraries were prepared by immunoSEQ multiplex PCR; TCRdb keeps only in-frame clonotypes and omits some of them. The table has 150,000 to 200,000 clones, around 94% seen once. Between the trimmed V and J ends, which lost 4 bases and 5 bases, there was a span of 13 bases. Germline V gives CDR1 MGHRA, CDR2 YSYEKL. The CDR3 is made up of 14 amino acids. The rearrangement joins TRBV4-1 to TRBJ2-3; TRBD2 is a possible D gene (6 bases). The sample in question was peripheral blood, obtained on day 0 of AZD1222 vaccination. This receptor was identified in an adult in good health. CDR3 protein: CASSPGLPGDTQYF. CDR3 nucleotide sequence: TGCGCCAGCAGCCCAGGACTACCGGGAGATACGCAGTATTTT.